Included here is one T cell receptor beta chain sequence, with context. Antigen specificity is unknown. Semi-nested PCR with Nested Universal Primer A followed constant-region reverse priming of full-length variable regions. TCRdb re-derived calls from the 5' RACE reads in MiXCR, one entry per CDR3 protein. The table lists roughly 5,000 distinct CDR3 sequences, approximately 72% of them singletons. The sorted Tregs were CD4+CD25+CD127-/low cells. General study results and limits: In terms of TCR gene usage, tumor memory CD4+ T cells clustered together with blood and lymph node memory CD4+ cells, as well as with lymph node naive CD4+ cells.

V dropped 3 bases and J dropped 4 bases, with 12 bases sitting between them. Germline-derived CDR1 and CDR2 are SQVTM and ANQGSEA. The CDR3 sequence is 14 residues long. The receptor was derived from a female donor with breast cancer. Material for sequencing was Tregs sorted from blood. The rearrangement links TRBV29-1 to TRBJ1-4; D may be TRBD1 (6 bases). The CDR3 region has the DNA TGCAGCGTTGATTCGGGGGCTTTTAATGAAAAACTGTTTTTT. Protein product: CSVDSGAFNEKLFF.